This T cell receptor (beta chain) was documented in a study of blood T cell repertoires in COVID-19. Profiling relied on immunoSEQ multiplex PCR, and the TCRdb table lists in-frame clones only, not all of them. Altogether under 300,000 clones are present, 86% being singletons, with the ten largest covering 9% to 15%. This clone was found a few times. The specimen was peripheral blood. The receptor's source is an elderly man with acute or convalescent COVID-19.

The DNA for the CDR3 is TGTGCCAGCAGCGCCCGGGTCTACGAGCAGTACTTC. Amino acid sequence: CASSARVYEQYF. V and J are TRBV7-9 and TRBJ2-7; D uncertain. The CDR3 runs to 12 residues. V lost 5 bases, J lost 3 bases, and 8 bases lay in between. CDR1 SEHNR and CDR2 FQNEAQ come from the germline V gene (reference sequence).